Below, 3 T cell receptor beta chains from the same sample are listed, as sequenced in a study of cytomegalovirus exposure and HLA in healthy donors. Primers: 60 Vbeta forward and 13 Jbeta reverse. Generated by immunoSEQ multiplex PCR, the TCRdb table keeps only in-frame clones and is missing some. The sample includes some 190,000 clones, roughly 81% of them seen just once. The specimen sequenced was PBMCs. These receptors were taken from a woman aged 25 to 39 in good health and CMV-seropositive.

The V call is TRBV2, the J call TRBJ1-1, with a possible D match to TRBD1 (5 bases). V was shortened by 0 bases and J by 5 bases, with 13 bases between the two germline ends. The CDR3 runs 15 residues. Germline CDR1 reads SNHLY; CDR2 reads FYNNEI. The CDR3 spells CASSEAGVLGTEAFF. The CDR3, as DNA: TGTGCCAGCAGTGAAGCAGGGGTGTTAGGGACTGAAGCTTTCTTT.

The chain joins TRBV9 to TRBJ2-7; D is perhaps TRBD1 (7 bases). The germline gives CDR1 SGDLS, CDR2 YYNGEE. V was clipped by 3 bases and J by 1 base, with 11 bases between them. This CDR3 has 14 amino acids. CDR3 amino acids: CASSAAGQSYEQYF. CDR3 DNA: TGTGCCAGCAGCGCCGCGGGACAGTCCTACGAGCAGTACTTC. Together with reference TRBV9 and TRBJ2-7, the CDR3 gives the full variable domain: DSGVTQTPKHLITATGQRVTLRCSPRSGDLSVYWYQQSLDQGLQFLIQYYNGEERAKGNILERFSAQQFPDLHSELNLSSLELGDSALYFCASSAAGQSYEQYFGPGTRLTVT.

This clone was observed a few times. This sequence joins TRBV10-3 and TRBJ2-1, with 10 bases identical to TRBD2. V lost 8 bases to trimming and J lost 9 bases; unmatched junction nucleotides: 7. Germline V gene sequence: CDR1 ENHRY, CDR2 SYGVKD. The CDR3 is 13 amino acids. In nucleotides, the CDR3 is TGTGCCATCTCTAGCGGGAGTACACTTGAGCAGTTCTTC. As protein: CAISSGSTLEQFF.